These 13 T cell receptor beta chains were all obtained from the same sample, sequenced in a study of CXCR3-negative and CXCR3-positive naive CD8 T cells. Study-wide points: CXCR3-positive naive cells carried more hydrophobic TRB CDR3s than CXCR3-negative naive cells did.

5' RACE with UMI labels generated the TRB cDNA libraries. From its re-call of the 5' RACE reads, TCRdb lists each CDR3 protein once, without DNA. The sample's table shows around 160,000 distinct CDR3 sequences. These TCRs are of unknown antigen specificity. The sample comprised naive CXCR3+ CD8+ T cells from blood. Subset noted: CD45RO-CCR7+CD27+CD95- naive CD8+ T cells expressing CXCR3 (TNR3+). The receptors here all came from a human donor in good health. Some clones in this sample may be carry-over from other donors' samples.

The chain uses TRBV2 and TRBJ2-7; TCRdb returns TRBD1, unconfirmable since there is no DNA. The CDR3 has 13 amino acids. Germline lookup yields CDR1 SNHLY and CDR2 FYNNEI. Here the CDR3 reads CASSEGGFYEQYF.

This chain uses TRBV3-1 with TRBJ2-7; checking the TCRdb D call of TRBD2 is not possible without DNA. CDR1 LGHDT and CDR2 YNNKEL come from the germline V gene (reference sequence). The CDR3 extends over 15 amino acids. The CDR3 loop reads CASSPLPSGTYEQYF.

This chain joins TRBV28 and TRBJ2-5; no DNA is available, so the TRBD2 call from TCRdb remains unchecked. CDR3 size: 16 residues. From germline, CDR1 is MDHEN and CDR2 SYDVKM. The chain's CDR3 is CASSLRREGSQETQYF.

V gene TRBV7-9 combines with J gene TRBJ2-7; as DNA is missing, the TRBD2 call by TCRdb cannot be tested. The CDR3 sequence is 18 residues long. The germline V gene encodes CDR1 SEHNR and CDR2 FQNEAQ (reference sequence). CDR3 residues: CASSRGDGLPKGSYEQYF.

The chain recombines TRBV21-1 with TRBJ1-2; absent DNA, TCRdb's TRBD1 call cannot be checked. TRBV21-1 is classified as a pseudogene. The CDR3 sequence is 16 residues long. CDR3 amino acids: CALPTGETSILYGYTF.

J is TRBJ2-5 and V is TRBV2. Looked up from germline, CDR1 is SNHLY and CDR2 is FYNNEI. This CDR3 has 12 residues. The CDR3 loop is CASRDDEETQYF.

The chain recombines TRBV13 with TRBJ2-6; TCRdb names TRBD1, which stays unverified in the absence of DNA. Germline CDR1 is PRHDT and CDR2 is FYEKMQ (reference sequence). The CDR3 extends over 15 amino acids. This CDR3 is CASSSRVEGANVLTF.

The genes are TRBV7-9 and TRBJ2-5. CDR1 is SEHNR, CDR2 FQNEAQ, per germline (reference sequence). The length of the CDR3 is 13 residues. The CDR3 reads CASSNSNQETQYF. Variable domain in full (rest from reference TRBV7-9 and TRBJ2-5): DTGVSQNPRHKITKRGQNVTFRCDPISEHNRLYWYRQTLGQGPEFLTYFQNEAQLEKSRLLSDRFSAERPKGSFSTLEIQRTEQGDSAMYLCASSNSNQETQYFGPGTRLLVL.

The chain uses TRBV24-1 and TRBJ2-2; TCRdb indicates TRBD1, and absent DNA this call remains unverified. The CDR3 sequence is 16 residues long. Germline assignment: CDR1 KGHDR and CDR2 SFDVKD. The CDR3 is CATSDHTGGNTGELFF.

This chain joins TRBV28 and TRBJ1-5; the D call of TRBD1 rests on TCRdb alone, since no DNA is present to check it. Germline-derived CDR1 and CDR2 are MDHEN and SYDVKM. CDR3 length: 15 amino acids. This CDR3 reads CASSPWGPEHQPQHF.

This chain joins TRBV20-1 and TRBJ2-1; TCRdb's D gene call, TRBD1, goes unchecked for lack of DNA. The CDR3 consists of 15 residues. Germline V CDR1 and CDR2: DFQATT, SNEGSKA (reference sequence). The CDR3 loop is CSANGHDRSYNEQFF.

This rearrangement joins TRBV11-2 to TRBJ2-3; without DNA, the TCRdb call of TRBD1 cannot be checked. CDR3 length: 17 amino acids. Germline V gene data show CDR1 as SGHAT and CDR2 as FQNNGV. The chain's CDR3 is CASSGFGTGKSTDTQYF.

The chain couples TRBV29-1 to TRBJ2-3; checking the TCRdb D call of TRBD2 is not possible without DNA. CDR1 and CDR2 (germline): SQVTM, ANQGSEA. CDR3 size: 19 residues. CDR3 sequence reads: CSVDTGLAGGSLRLDTQYF.